This entry lists 16 T cell receptor beta chains sequenced from one sample in a study of T cell clonality in common variable immunodeficiency. Profiled with immunoSEQ multiplex PCR; TCRdb holds only in-frame clones, not every one. The data show tens of thousands of clones, with none appearing a single time. Sequenced material: peripheral blood mononuclear cells. The source of these receptors is a person aged 18-70 years in good health.

This clone occurred many times. The read terminates 3 residues before the CDR3 end, so the remaining end is supplied by the germline J gene. The chain has TRBV7-9 and TRBJ2-1; 11 bases align to TRBD2. Germline loops: CDR1 SEHNR, CDR2 FQNEAQ (reference sequence). V lost 5 bases and J lost 8; bases outside the gene matches: 8. The CDR3 loop spans 15 amino acids. Partial CDR3 DNA: TGTGCCAGCAGCAAGGTACTAGCGGGAGTTTATGAG. This codes for CASSKVLAGVYE. The full CDR3 is CASSKVLAGVYEQFF.

This clone has a count of ten or more. Read data end 3 residues before the CDR3 end; the end is taken from the germline J gene. The V call is TRBV20-1, the J call TRBJ2-1, with TRBD1 identical over 7 bases. CDR1 and CDR2 (germline): DFQATT, SNEGSKA (reference sequence). The length of the CDR3 is 14 residues. The V segment lost 6 bases and the J segment 9 bases; nucleotides outside the gene matches: 14. The CDR3 bases that were read are TGCAGTGCCGCTTTTCCGGGACAGAGTCGTGAG. Translation gives CSAAFPGQSRE. The full CDR3 is CSAAFPGQSREQFF.

This clone was picked up many times. The sequenced fragment ends 3 residues before the CDR3 boundary, so the rest is inferred from the germline J gene. V usage is TRBV27 and J usage is TRBJ1-2, with D possibly TRBD1 on 6 matching bases. The germline gives CDR1 MNHEY, CDR2 SMNVEV (reference sequence). The V end was cut by 6 bases, the J end by 4 bases, with 18 bases between. The CDR3 has 15 amino acids. CDR3 DNA (partial): TGTGCCAGCAGGGCGATACAGGGAGCCAGCTATGGC. This codes for CASRAIQGASYG. The whole CDR3 protein reads CASRAIQGASYGYTF.

This clone was detected many times. The read falls 3 residues short of the CDR3 end, and the missing part is taken from the germline J gene. V and J are TRBV18 and TRBJ2-5; D remains ambiguous. Trimming shortened V by 3 bases and J by 2 bases, and 13 bases separated the two germline ends. From germline, CDR1 is KGHSH and CDR2 LQKENI. The CDR3 covers 15 residues. This CDR3 is CASSPIPGAQETQYF. The CDR3 DNA, read in part, is TGTGCCAGCTCACCTATCCCCGGTGCTCAAGAGACC.

The sample holds many counts of this clone. With the read ending 3 residues before the CDR3 end, the germline J gene is used to fill in that end. The J gene is TRBJ2-1, the V gene TRBV14; TRBD2 aligns across 10 bases. V lost 2 bases and J lost 9; bases outside the gene matches: 4. Germline lookup yields CDR1 SGHDN and CDR2 FVKESK. CDR3 size: 14 residues. The CDR3 loop reads CASSQLAGASEQFF. Partial CDR3 DNA: TGTGCCAGCAGCCAACTAGCGGGAGCAAGTGAG. The full variable domain, its missing parts supplied by reference TRBV14 and TRBJ2-1, is EAGVTQFPSHSVIEKGQTVTLRCDPISGHDNLYWYRRVMGKEIKFLLHFVKESKQDESGMPNNRFLAERTGGTYSTLKVQPAELEDSGVYFCASSQLAGASEQFFGPGTRLTVL.

This clone appeared many times. Coverage ceases 3 residues before the CDR3 finishes, and the germline J gene fills in the end. This chain uses TRBV19 with TRBJ2-1; 10 positions match TRBD1. V lost 3 bases to trimming and J lost 5 bases; unmatched junction nucleotides: 4. Per the germline V gene, CDR1 is LNHDA and CDR2 is SQIVND (reference sequence). CDR3 size: 15 residues. The CDR3: CASSIPGTGDNEQFF. The covered CDR3 bases are TGTGCCAGTAGTATTCCTGGGACAGGGGACAATGAG.

Many counts were recorded for this clone. Here the CDR3 reads CASSLTTPGGYTF. The covered CDR3 bases are TGCGCCAGCAGCTTAACGACCCCGGGTGGC. V usage is TRBV5-1 and J usage is TRBJ1-2, with D unclear. The missing CDR3 end, 3 residues past where the read stops, is filled in from the germline J gene. Looked up from germline, CDR1 is SGHRS and CDR2 is YFSETQ. V dropped 2 bases and J dropped 7 bases, with 12 bases sitting between them. The CDR3 has 13 residues.

This clone was recorded at least ten times. The read is 3 residues too short to cover the CDR3 end, so that end is filled in from the germline J gene. The J gene is TRBJ1-5, the V gene TRBV19; no reliable D call. The CDR3 runs 13 residues. In germline, CDR1 is LNHDA, CDR2 SQIVND (reference sequence). The V and J ends lost 3 bases and 7 bases respectively, with 10 bases between them. This chain's CDR3 is CASSINSKQPQHF. Partial CDR3 DNA: TGTGCCAGTAGTATCAACTCAAAGCAGCCC.

This clone occurred many times. Read sequence stops 3 residues before the CDR3 end, and the germline J gene provides the missing end. The rearrangement joins TRBV5-1 to TRBJ2-7; 7 bases map to TRBD2. Germline V lookup: CDR1 SGHRS, CDR2 YFSETQ. The J segment lost 3 bases and the V segment lost 2 bases, leaving 2 bases of the junction unmatched. The CDR3 is 13 residues long. CDR3 amino acids: CASSFASGYEQYF. Incomplete CDR3 DNA: TGCGCCAGCAGCTTCGCTAGCGGCTACGAG.

This clone showed up many times. The read stops 3 residues short of the end of the CDR3; the missing end is completed from the germline J gene. The chain is built from TRBV7-2 and TRBJ1-1, with D tentatively TRBD1 (5 bases). V was clipped by 6 bases and J by 2 bases, with 16 bases between them. Per the germline V gene, CDR1 is SGHTA and CDR2 is FQGNSA. This CDR3 region has 15 residues. CDR3 DNA (partial): TGTGCCAGCAGGCATACTCCAGGGCGAAACACTGAA. It encodes CASRHTPGRNTE. The full CDR3 sequence reads CASRHTPGRNTEAFF.

This clone was picked up many times. The CDR3 end falls 3 residues outside the read, so it is completed with the germline J gene. V gene TRBV5-4 combines with J gene TRBJ2-2, with D perhaps TRBD2 (5 bases). CDR3 length: 15 residues. Trimming removed 0 bases from V and 3 bases from J, with 9 bases in between. Per the germline V gene, CDR1 is SGHNT and CDR2 is YYREEE (reference sequence). The sequenced part of the CDR3 DNA is TGTGCCAGCAGCTTGGCGGCGGGCCACACCGGGGAG. Protein product: CASSLAAGHTGE. The entire CDR3 sequence reads CASSLAAGHTGELFF. Using reference TRBV5-4 and TRBJ2-2 for the parts outside the CDR3, the full variable domain is ETGVTQSPTHLIKTRGQQVTLRCSSQSGHNTVSWYQQALGQGPQFIFQYYREEENGRGNFPPRFSGLQFPNYSSELNVNALELDDSALYLCASSLAAGHTGELFFGEGSRLTVL.

This clone was counted many times. The sequenced fragment ends 3 residues before the CDR3 boundary, so the rest is inferred from the germline J gene. The V and J genes are TRBV7-2 and TRBJ2-7; no clear D gene. The CDR3 is 13 residues long. The germline V and J ends were trimmed by 3 bases and 6 bases, with 12 bases remaining between them. Germline loops: CDR1 SGHTA, CDR2 FQGNSA. Partial CDR3 DNA: TGTGCCAGCAGCTTGCAAGCGCTATCCGAG. Encoded protein: CASSLQALSE. From start to end, the CDR3 is CASSLQALSEQYF.

This clone came up many times. CDR3 DNA (partial): TGTGCCAGCGCTACCGGGGGGGCG. This translates into CASATGGA. The CDR3 in its entirety is CASATGGAQYF. This rearrangement joins TRBV7-2 to TRBJ2-3; 8 nucleotides match TRBD2. The CDR3 end falls 3 residues outside the read, so it is completed with the germline J gene. The length of the CDR3 is 11 residues. Per the germline V gene, CDR1 is SGHTA and CDR2 is FQGNSA.

This clone was detected many times. The CDR3 goes on 3 residues after the read ends, and that part is filled in from the germline J gene. The J gene is TRBJ2-5, the V gene TRBV5-5, with D maybe TRBD2 (5 bases). Germline V gene sequence: CDR1 SGHKS, CDR2 YYEKEE (reference sequence). This CDR3 is 14 amino acids long. Deletions cut 1 base from V and 5 bases from J, with 12 bases between. The CDR3 reads CASSLLSGSETQYF. Partial CDR3 DNA: TGTGCCAGCAGCTTGTTATCGGGGAGTGAGACC. Filled out from reference TRBV5-5 and TRBJ2-5, the complete variable domain reads DAGVTQSPTHLIKTRGQQVTLRCSPISGHKSVSWYQQVLGQGPQFIFQYYEKEERGRGNFPDRFSARQFPNYSSELNVNALLLGDSALYLCASSLLSGSETQYFGPGTRLLVL.

There are many counts of this clone. The read ends 3 residues shy of where the CDR3 ends; the end is completed using the germline J gene. The J gene is TRBJ2-1, the V gene TRBV6-2 or TRBV6-3; 10 positions agree with TRBD1. With V trimmed by 5 bases and J by 5 bases, 0 bases remained unmatched. This CDR3 contains 13 residues. Germline V CDR1 and CDR2: MNHEY, SVGEGT. CDR3 DNA, as far as it was read: TGTGCCAGCAGTGGGACAGGGGACAATGAG. Protein product: CASSGTGDNE. The full CDR3 protein reads CASSGTGDNEQFF.

This clone was detected ten times or more. The read terminates 3 residues before the CDR3 end, so the remaining end is supplied by the germline J gene. The chain carries TRBV11-2 and TRBJ2-1; 9 nucleotides align to TRBD1. CDR3 length: 15 residues. Unmatched junction bases numbered 11, after V lost 5 bases and J lost 9 bases. The V gene's germline CDR1 is SGHAT and CDR2 FQNNGV. CDR3 bases read: TGTGCCAGCAGCGCTCGGACAGGGGTTTTGGGTGAG. It specifies CASSARTGVLGE. The whole CDR3 sequence reads CASSARTGVLGEQFF.